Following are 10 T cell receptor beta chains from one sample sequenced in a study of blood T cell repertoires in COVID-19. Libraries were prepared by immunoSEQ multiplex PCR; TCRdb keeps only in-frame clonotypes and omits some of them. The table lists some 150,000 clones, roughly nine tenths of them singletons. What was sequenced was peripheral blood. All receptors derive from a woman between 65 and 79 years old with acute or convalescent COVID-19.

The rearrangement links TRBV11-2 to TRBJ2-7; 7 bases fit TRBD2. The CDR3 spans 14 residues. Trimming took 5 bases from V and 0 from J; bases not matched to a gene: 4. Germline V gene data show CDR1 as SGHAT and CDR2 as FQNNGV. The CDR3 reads CASSPQRGSYEQYF. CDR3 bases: TGTGCCAGCAGCCCCCAGCGGGGCTCCTACGAGCAGTACTTC.

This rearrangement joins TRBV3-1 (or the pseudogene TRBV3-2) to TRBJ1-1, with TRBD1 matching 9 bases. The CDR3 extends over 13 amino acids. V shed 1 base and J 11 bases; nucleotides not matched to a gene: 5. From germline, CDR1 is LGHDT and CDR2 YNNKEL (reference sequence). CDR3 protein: CASSQGDRGAAFF. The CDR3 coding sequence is TGTGCCAGCAGCCAAGGAGACAGGGGGGCCGCTTTCTTT.

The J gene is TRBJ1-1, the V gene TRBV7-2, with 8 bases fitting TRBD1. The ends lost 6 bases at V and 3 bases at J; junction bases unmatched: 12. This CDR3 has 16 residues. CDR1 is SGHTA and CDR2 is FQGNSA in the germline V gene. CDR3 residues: CASRGRGRGRDTEAFF. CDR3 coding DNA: TGTGCCAGCAGGGGCAGGGGGCGGGGCCGGGACACTGAAGCTTTCTTT.

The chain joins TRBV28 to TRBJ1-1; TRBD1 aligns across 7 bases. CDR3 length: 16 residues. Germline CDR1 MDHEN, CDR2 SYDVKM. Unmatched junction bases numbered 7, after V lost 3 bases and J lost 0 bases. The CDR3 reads CASSFPKGALNTEAFF. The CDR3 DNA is TGTGCCAGCAGTTTCCCCAAGGGGGCTCTGAACACTGAAGCTTTCTTT.

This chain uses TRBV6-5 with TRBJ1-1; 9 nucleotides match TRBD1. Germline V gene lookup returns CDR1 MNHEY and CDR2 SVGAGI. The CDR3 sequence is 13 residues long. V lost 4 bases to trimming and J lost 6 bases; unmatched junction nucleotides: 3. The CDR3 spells CASSSDRGAEAFF. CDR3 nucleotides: TGTGCCAGCAGTTCTGACAGGGGGGCTGAAGCTTTCTTT.

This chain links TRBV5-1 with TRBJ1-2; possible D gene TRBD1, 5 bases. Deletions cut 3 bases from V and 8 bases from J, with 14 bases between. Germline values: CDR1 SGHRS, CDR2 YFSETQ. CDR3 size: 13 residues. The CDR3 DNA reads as TGCGCCAGCAGCTACCGGGACGGGGGAGGCTACACCTTC. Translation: CASSYRDGGGYTF.

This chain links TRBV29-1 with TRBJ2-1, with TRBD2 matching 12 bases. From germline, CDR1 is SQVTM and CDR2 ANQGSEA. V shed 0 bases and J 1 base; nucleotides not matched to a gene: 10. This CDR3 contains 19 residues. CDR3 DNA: TGCAGCGTTGAAGATCGGTATCTAGCGGGGGGGCTTTCCTACAATGAGCAGTTCTTC. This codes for CSVEDRYLAGGLSYNEQFF.

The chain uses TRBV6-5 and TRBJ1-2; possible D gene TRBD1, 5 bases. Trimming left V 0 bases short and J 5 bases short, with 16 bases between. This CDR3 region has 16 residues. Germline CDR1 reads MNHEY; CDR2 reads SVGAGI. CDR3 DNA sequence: TGTGCCAGCAGTTACTCGAGTTCGTCAGGGAGGTATGGCTACACCTTC. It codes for CASSYSSSSGRYGYTF.

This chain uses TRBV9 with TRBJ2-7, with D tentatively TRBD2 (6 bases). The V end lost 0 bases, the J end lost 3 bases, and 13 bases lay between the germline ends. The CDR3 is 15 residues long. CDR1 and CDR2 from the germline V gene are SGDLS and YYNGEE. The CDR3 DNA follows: TGTGCCAGCAGCGTAGGGGTCGGGGGTTTCTACGAGCAGTACTTC. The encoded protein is CASSVGVGGFYEQYF.

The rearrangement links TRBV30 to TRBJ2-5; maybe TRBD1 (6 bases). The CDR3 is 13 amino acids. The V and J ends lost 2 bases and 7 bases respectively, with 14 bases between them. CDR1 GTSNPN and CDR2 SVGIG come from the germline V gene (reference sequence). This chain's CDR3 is CAWSLTGLGTQYF. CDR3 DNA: TGTGCCTGGAGTCTAACAGGGCTGGGGACCCAGTACTTC. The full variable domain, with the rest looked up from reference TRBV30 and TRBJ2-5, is SQTIHQWPATLVQPVGSPLSLECTVEGTSNPNLYWYRQAAGRGLQLLFYSVGIGQISSEVPQNLSASRPQDRQFILSSKKLLLSDSGFYLCAWSLTGLGTQYFGPGTRLLVL.